This TCR beta chain was captured in a study of shared clonotypes between healthy human individuals. Across the study: Each donor's CD4 naive and CD4 memory cells filled three plates apiece, CD8 naive two, and CD8 memory one. Findings of the study overall: Sharing across a few donors was seen in around 5% of naive CD4 clonotypes. A reduction in generation probabilities was seen for non-shared clonotypes relative to those shared by all four donors.

With V trimmed by 10 bases and J by 2 bases, 8 bases remained unmatched. The germline V gene encodes CDR1 MNHEY and CDR2 SMNVEV (reference sequence). The CDR3 is 13 residues long. The protocol was immunoSEQ multiplex PCR, while the TCRdb copy is restricted to in-frame clones and leaves out a portion. The sample has 1.5 million to 2.5 million clones; about 95% are singletons. Naive CD8 cells comprised CD45RO-negative, CCR7-positively selected cells, excluding terminally differentiated effector memory CD45RA+ cells. A remark on this clone: The antigen remains unidentified.

Sequenced input: naive CD8+ T cells sorted from blood. This chain uses TRBV27 with TRBJ2-7; 7 bases map to TRBD1. The clonotype was recovered from a man younger than 35 in good health. The CDR3 sequence: CATRDSTTYEQYF. The CDR3 nucleotides read TGTGCCACCCGGGACAGTACTACCTACGAGCAGTACTTC.